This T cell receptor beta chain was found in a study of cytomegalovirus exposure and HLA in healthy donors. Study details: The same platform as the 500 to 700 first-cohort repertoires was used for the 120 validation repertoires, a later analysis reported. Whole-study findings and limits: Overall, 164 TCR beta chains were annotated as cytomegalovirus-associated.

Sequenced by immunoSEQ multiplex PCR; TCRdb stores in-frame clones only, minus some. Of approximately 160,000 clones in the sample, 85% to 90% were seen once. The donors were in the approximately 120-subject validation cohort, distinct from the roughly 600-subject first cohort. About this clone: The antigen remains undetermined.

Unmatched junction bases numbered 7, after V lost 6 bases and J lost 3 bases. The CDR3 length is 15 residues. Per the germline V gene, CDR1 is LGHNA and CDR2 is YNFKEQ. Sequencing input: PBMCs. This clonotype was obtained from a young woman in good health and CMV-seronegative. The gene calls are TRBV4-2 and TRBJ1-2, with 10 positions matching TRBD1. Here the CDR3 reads CASSPLGQGDYGYTF. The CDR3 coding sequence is TGTGCCAGCAGTCCCCTTGGACAGGGGGACTATGGCTACACCTTC.